This TCR beta chain was profiled in a study of cytomegalovirus exposure and HLA in healthy donors. In the study overall: As released early, the data held 65 million to 90 million unique TCRs from HLA-typed donors.

The germline gives CDR1 SGHRS, CDR2 YFSETQ. This CDR3 has 16 residues. This PCR relied on a set of 60 Vbeta primers and 13 Jbeta primers. The table came from immunoSEQ multiplex PCR; TCRdb's copy has only in-frame clones and leaves some out. The repertoire holds approximately 180,000 clones, with approximately 72% as singletons. Overall study results and limits: For TCR beta chains, V- and J-gene trimming was later linked to a missense DCLRE1C variant. A later analysis by the authors found several of the most significant clusters apparently linked to common viral pathogens. A prior analysis recorded that most TCR beta V segments were productive about 87% or about 30% of the time.

A remark on this clone: Antigen: not known.

The source material was PBMCs. The chain is built from TRBV5-1 and TRBJ2-5, with TRBD1 matching over 10 bases. The J call may not be correct, given that the DNA end is closer to TRBJ2-7. The sequence derives from a human donor in good health. This CDR3 reads CASSPGGGTGVYEQYF. CDR3 bases: TGCGCCAGCAGTCCCGGCGGGGGGACAGGGGTTTACGAGCAGTACTTC.